This T cell receptor (beta chain) comes out of a study of blood T cell repertoires in COVID-19. This clone was picked up one time. The data were produced by immunoSEQ multiplex PCR, yet TCRdb's version contains in-frame clones alone and is incomplete. This sample carries 280,000 or so clones, approximately 90% of them seen once, and the ten largest clones take roughly 6.3%. Losses at the gene ends were 10 bases for V and 5 bases for J; bases not matched to a gene: 7. CDR3 length equals 12 residues. Germline V gives CDR1 MNHEY, CDR2 SVGAGI. Material for sequencing was PBMCs or T cells enriched from blood (not recorded which). The receptor's source is a woman between 35 and 50 years old who had recovered from COVID-19. The chain is built from TRBV6-5 and TRBJ2-7, with 8 bases lining up with TRBD2. CDR3 sequence: CATSGGLDEQYF. Here the CDR3 DNA reads TGTGCCACCTCGGGAGGGCTGGACGAGCAGTACTTC.